This T cell receptor beta chain derives from a study of technical replicates of blood from several donors. Produced via immunoSEQ multiplex PCR; TCRdb's table is partial and in-frame only. The sample yields some 80,000 clones, about 94% seen once. Germline assignment: CDR1 MNHNS and CDR2 SASEGT. There are 12 residues in the CDR3. V gave up 6 bases and J gave up 7 bases, with 12 bases separating them. The clonotype comes from a human donor in good health. The source material was T cells isolated from PBMCs. This chain links TRBV6-1 with TRBJ1-2; no definite D call. The CDR3 DNA reads as TGTGCCAGCAGGGAGGGATTTTTTGGCTACACCTTC. Translated, it gives CASREGFFGYTF.